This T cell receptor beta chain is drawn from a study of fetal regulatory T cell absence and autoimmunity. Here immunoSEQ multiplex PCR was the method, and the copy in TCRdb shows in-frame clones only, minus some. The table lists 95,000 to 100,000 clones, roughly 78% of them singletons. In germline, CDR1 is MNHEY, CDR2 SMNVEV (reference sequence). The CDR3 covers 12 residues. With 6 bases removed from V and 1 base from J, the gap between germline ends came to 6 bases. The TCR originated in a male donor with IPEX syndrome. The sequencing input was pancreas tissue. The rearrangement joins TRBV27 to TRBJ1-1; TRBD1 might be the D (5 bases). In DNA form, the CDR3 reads TGTGCCAGCAGCAGGGAGAACACTGAAGCTTTCTTT. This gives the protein CASSRENTEAFF.